Following are 29 T cell receptor beta chains from one sample sequenced in a study of CD8 T cells in Susac syndrome. An amount of RNA that ranged from roughly 0.45 to 1 ug was reverse transcribed with random hexamers. TCRdb used MiXCR to reprocess the immunoSEQ multiplex PCR reads, holding one entry per CDR3 protein. This repertoire shows over 80,000 distinct CDR3 sequences, 90% to 95% found once; its top ten account for roughly 0.32%. Sequenced sample: CD8+ T cells from PBMCs. These receptors came from a human donor in good health.

The CDR3 loop is CASSSRQGLTDTQYF. As DNA, the CDR3 is TGTGCCAGCAGCTCAAGACAGGGATTGACAGATACGCAGTATTTT. The chain joins TRBV13 to TRBJ2-3; 7 nucleotides agree with TRBD1. V trimming: 4 bases; J trimming: 3 bases; junction bases outside the gene matches: 7. CDR3 length: 15 residues. Germline CDR1 and CDR2: PRHDT and FYEKMQ (reference sequence). The full variable domain, its missing parts supplied by reference TRBV13 and TRBJ2-3, is AAGVIQSPRHLIKEKRETATLKCYPIPRHDTVYWYQQGPGQDPQFLISFYEKMQSDKGSIPDRFSAQQFSDYHSELNMSSLELGDSALYFCASSSRQGLTDTQYFGPGTRLTVL.

In this sample, this clonotype turned up once. The chain combines TRBV4-1 with TRBJ2-7; a weak D match, TRBD1 (5 bases). The CDR3 spans 15 residues. Germline V lookup: CDR1 MGHRA, CDR2 YSYEKL. Deletions cut 2 bases from V and 2 bases from J, with 13 bases between. For the CDR3, the DNA is TGCGCCAGCAGCCAAAGGGCAGGGATCGCCTACGAGCAGTACTTC. Translated: CASSQRAGIAYEQYF.

This sequence joins TRBV19 and TRBJ2-6; no definite D call. The germline V gene encodes CDR1 LNHDA and CDR2 SQIVND (reference sequence). Trimming shortened V by 6 bases and J by 4 bases, and 4 bases separated the two germline ends. CDR3 length: 12 amino acids. The CDR3 DNA is TGTGCCAGTAGGTACGGGGCCAACGTCCTGACTTTC. This gives the protein CASRYGANVLTF. The whole variable domain, remainder taken from reference TRBV19 and TRBJ2-6, is DGGITQSPKYLFRKEGQNVTLSCEQNLNHDAMYWYRQDPGQGLRLIYYSQIVNDFQKGDIAEGYSVSREKKESFPLTVTSAQKNPTAFYLCASRYGANVLTFGAGSRLTVL.

The chain uses TRBV19 and TRBJ1-1; possibly TRBD1 for D (5 bases). V was clipped by 5 bases and J by 4 bases, with 14 bases between them. This CDR3 has 14 residues. Germline loops: CDR1 LNHDA, CDR2 SQIVND (reference sequence). CDR3 residues: CASSPGGAITEAFF. The CDR3 DNA sequence: TGTGCCAGTAGTCCGGGAGGGGCGATCACTGAAGCTTTCTTT.

This chain connects TRBV24-1 to TRBJ2-5; D not certain. Per germline, CDR1 KGHDR and CDR2 SFDVKD. Trimming stripped 1 base from V and 1 base from J, with 3 bases between. The CDR3 consists of 13 residues. CDR3 DNA: TGTGCCACCAGTGATTTACGCCAAGAGACCCAGTACTTC. This codes for CATSDLRQETQYF.

This sequence joins TRBV5-6 and TRBJ2-7, with 7 nucleotides matching TRBD1. V dropped 7 bases and J dropped 0; count of bases not matched to a gene: 1. The germline V gene encodes CDR1 SGHDT and CDR2 YYEEEE. The CDR3 has 12 residues. The CDR3 sequence: CASGQVSYEQYF. CDR3 nucleotides: TGTGCCAGCGGACAGGTCTCCTACGAGCAGTACTTC. The whole variable domain, filled in from reference TRBV5-6 and TRBJ2-7, reads DAGVTQSPTHLIKTRGQQVTLRCSPKSGHDTVSWYQQALGQGPQFIFQYYEEEERQRGNFPDRFSGHQFPNYSSELNVNALLLGDSALYLCASGQVSYEQYFGPGTRLTVT.

The chain couples TRBV30 to TRBJ1-2; tentatively, D is TRBD1 (6 bases). Germline V lookup: CDR1 GTSNPN, CDR2 SVGIG (reference sequence). Trimming removed 3 bases from V and 8 bases from J, with 31 bases in between. The CDR3 covers 18 residues. In DNA form, the CDR3 reads TGTGCCTGGAGCCAAACTCTAACCGGGACACCTATCTCGGGAGGCTACACCTTC. Its protein is CAWSQTLTGTPISGGYTF. Looking up the rest from reference TRBV30 and TRBJ1-2 gives the full variable domain: SQTIHQWPATLVQPVGSPLSLECTVEGTSNPNLYWYRQAAGRGLQLLFYSVGIGQISSEVPQNLSASRPQDRQFILSSKKLLLSDSGFYLCAWSQTLTGTPISGGYTFGSGTRLTVV.

This clonotype has a single count. V is TRBV12-3 or TRBV12-4 and J is TRBJ2-7; the D is unclear. CDR3 length: 11 residues. Trimming cost V 3 bases and J 6 bases, with 6 bases left between them. Here the CDR3 reads CASSFGAEQYF. CDR3 sequence (DNA): TGTGCCAGCAGTTTTGGCGCCGAGCAGTACTTC.

The chain links TRBV15 to TRBJ2-3; D is undetermined. CDR3 length equals 17 residues. Germline CDR1 and CDR2: LNHNV and YYDKDF (reference sequence). Trimming cost V 8 bases and J 1 base, with 22 bases left between them. In DNA form, the CDR3 reads TGTGCCACCCAGCCCGGAGAGAGGCAGGCCGGCACAGATACGCAGTATTTT. Protein sequence: CATQPGERQAGTDTQYF.

The J gene is TRBJ1-6, the V gene TRBV3-1; the D is unclear. The CDR3 spans 16 residues. V dropped 1 base and J dropped 0 bases, with 7 bases sitting between them. Germline CDR1 LGHDT, CDR2 YNNKEL (reference sequence). The CDR3 bases are TGTGCCAGCAGCCAAGGGATGGGCTCCTATAATTCACCCCTCCACTTT. Protein product: CASSQGMGSYNSPLHF.

The CDR3, as DNA: TGTGCCAGCGCCAAATCAGGGCAGACTTACAATGAGCAGTTCTTC. Protein product: CASAKSGQTYNEQFF. The rearrangement links TRBV16 to TRBJ2-1, with a weak D call TRBD1 (5 bases). There are 15 residues in the CDR3. Germline CDR1 KGHSY, CDR2 FQNENV. Trimming left V 8 bases short and J 4 bases short, with 18 bases between.

The chain carries TRBV12-3 or TRBV12-4 and TRBJ1-1; 7 positions match TRBD1. The CDR3 runs 12 residues. V dropped 5 bases and J dropped 8; count of bases not matched to a gene: 5. As DNA, the CDR3 is TGTGCCAGCAGTCACGGACAGGCAGAAGCTTTCTTT. Its translation: CASSHGQAEAFF.

The chain couples TRBV6-1 to TRBJ1-5; 8 positions match TRBD1. V was clipped by 4 bases and J by 3 bases; unmatched bases: 17. The CDR3 has 19 amino acids. Germline lookup yields CDR1 MNHNS and CDR2 SASEGT. The CDR3 region is CASSVGPYRTGSTNQPQHF. As DNA, the CDR3 is TGTGCCAGCAGTGTAGGACCCTATAGGACAGGGAGCACCAATCAGCCCCAGCATTTT.

This chain links TRBV24-1 with TRBJ2-1; 9 nucleotides match TRBD1. Losses at the gene ends were 4 bases for V and 6 bases for J; bases not matched to a gene: 6. Germline V CDR1 and CDR2: KGHDR, SFDVKD. The CDR3 spans 15 residues. The CDR3 nucleotides are TGTGCCACCAGTGACACAGGGGGCCCTCCCAATGAGCAGTTCTTC. Translated, it gives CATSDTGGPPNEQFF.

V usage is TRBV20-1 and J usage is TRBJ2-2; D gene unclear. V lost 2 bases and J lost 10, with 14 bases in between. Germline V lookup: CDR1 DFQATT, CDR2 SNEGSKA (reference sequence). The CDR3 spans 13 residues. CDR3 nucleotides: TGCAGTGCTAGAAACCCGATAGGCCCGGAGCTGTTTTTT. Translation gives CSARNPIGPELFF.

This rearrangement joins TRBV29-1 to TRBJ2-2; D is possibly TRBD2 (6 bases). This CDR3 is 14 amino acids long. From germline, CDR1 is SQVTM and CDR2 ANQGSEA. The germline V and J ends were trimmed by 0 bases and 1 base, with 6 bases remaining between them. CDR3 nucleotides: TGCAGCGTTGAAGAGCGGGGGAACACCGGGGAGCTGTTTTTT. This codes for CSVEERGNTGELFF.

This chain connects TRBV20-1 to TRBJ2-7; D is possibly TRBD2 (5 bases). Deletions cut 6 bases from V and 1 base from J, with 7 bases between. Germline-derived CDR1 and CDR2 are DFQATT and SNEGSKA (reference sequence). CDR3 length: 11 amino acids. The CDR3 coding sequence is TGCAGTGCCGGCGGGTCCTACGAGCAGTACTTC. Translated: CSAGGSYEQYF.

This clonotype was observed once. V gene TRBV2 combines with J gene TRBJ2-5; TRBD1 is a possible D gene (6 bases). V was clipped by 2 bases and J by 5 bases, with 15 bases between them. CDR1 SNHLY and CDR2 FYNNEI come from the germline V gene. The CDR3 extends over 15 amino acids. The CDR3 coding sequence is TGTGCCAGCAGTGAATGGAACAGGGTGGCGGAGACCCAGTACTTC. It is translated as CASSEWNRVAETQYF.

This clonotype showed up just a few times. The chain uses TRBV15 and TRBJ2-7; the D is unclear. Germline CDR1 and CDR2: LNHNV and YYDKDF (reference sequence). V shed 0 bases and J shed 0 bases, with 9 bases lying between them. This CDR3 has 15 residues. CDR3 in DNA: TGTGCCACCAGCAGAGATCAAGGCAACTCCTACGAGCAGTACTTC. It yields the protein CATSRDQGNSYEQYF.

The chain employs TRBV20-1 and TRBJ1-1, with 7 bases fitting TRBD1. The trim removed 4 bases at V and 6 bases at J, leaving 8 bases unmatched. The CDR3 covers 13 residues. CDR1 and CDR2 (germline): DFQATT, SNEGSKA (reference sequence). CDR3 sequence (DNA): TGCAGTGCTAAAGGACAGGAGAAAGCTGAAGCTTTCTTT. Its translation is CSAKGQEKAEAFF.

The V gene is TRBV4-2, the J gene TRBJ2-3; 8 bases fit TRBD2. With 0 bases clipped from V and 4 bases from J, the junction kept 6 bases outside the gene matches. The germline V gene encodes CDR1 LGHNA and CDR2 YNFKEQ. This CDR3 has 16 amino acids. The CDR3 here is CASSQDSGGGPDTQYF. The DNA for the CDR3 is TGTGCCAGCAGCCAAGATTCCGGGGGGGGCCCAGATACGCAGTATTTT.

V and J are TRBV7-8 and TRBJ1-1; no reliable D call. Trimming took 2 bases from V and 2 from J, leaving 9 bases between them. This CDR3 contains 14 residues. Germline CDR1 reads SGHVS; CDR2 reads FQNEAQ. CDR3 coding DNA: TGTGCCAGCAGCTTATTGGGCACAAACACTGAAGCTTTCTTT. This codes for CASSLLGTNTEAFF.

V gene TRBV7-9 combines with J gene TRBJ2-4, with 7 bases lining up with TRBD1. Germline V CDR1 and CDR2: SEHNR, FQNEAQ (reference sequence). With V trimmed by 3 bases and J by 7 bases, 9 bases remained unmatched. This CDR3 region has 15 residues. The CDR3 nucleotides are TGTGCCAGCAGCTTGGTACAGGGGATCCAGAACATTCAGTACTTC. This gives the protein CASSLVQGIQNIQYF.

This sequence joins TRBV7-9 and TRBJ2-7; tentative D call: TRBD2 (5 bases). Germline CDR1 is SEHNR and CDR2 is FQNEAQ (reference sequence). The CDR3 consists of 12 residues. V was clipped by 5 bases and J by 7 bases, with 12 bases between them. The CDR3: CASSQSGGEQYF. The CDR3 nucleotides are TGTGCCAGCAGCCAGTCCGGCGGGGAGCAGTACTTC. The full variable domain, its missing parts supplied by reference TRBV7-9 and TRBJ2-7, is DTGVSQNPRHKITKRGQNVTFRCDPISEHNRLYWYRQTLGQGPEFLTYFQNEAQLEKSRLLSDRFSAERPKGSFSTLEIQRTEQGDSAMYLCASSQSGGEQYFGPGTRLTVT.

This chain links TRBV9 with TRBJ2-7; 9 nucleotides agree with TRBD1. V was pared by 3 bases and J by 4 bases, with 5 bases of the junction left unmatched. The CDR3 covers 14 residues. The germline CDR1 and CDR2 sequences are SGDLS and YYNGEE. As DNA, the CDR3 is TGTGCCAGCAGCGCGACAGGGGGAGGATACGAGCAGTACTTC. Translating it yields CASSATGGGYEQYF.

The V gene is TRBV4-1, the J gene TRBJ1-2; perhaps TRBD1 as D (6 bases). The CDR3 is made up of 13 amino acids. The germline gives CDR1 MGHRA, CDR2 YSYEKL. V was pared by 0 bases and J by 8 bases, with 10 bases between. This chain's CDR3 is CASSQEAGDGYTF. The DNA for the CDR3 is TGCGCCAGCAGCCAAGAAGCAGGGGACGGCTACACCTTC.

With regard to this clonotype: Relative to the germline gene, one junction end is altered; a read error may explain this. This chain joins TRBV2 and TRBJ2-5; D might be TRBD2 (7 bases). This CDR3 is built from 15 residues. The germline V gene encodes CDR1 SNHLY and CDR2 FYNNEI. This CDR3 reads CASSETPRGQEAQYF. The CDR3 DNA reads as TGTGCCAGCAGTGAAACTCCGCGGGGGCAAGAGGCCCAGTACTTC.

This clonotype was found once. CDR3 in amino acids: CASSKGQGTEAFF. CDR3 DNA: TGTGCCAGCAGCAAAGGCCAGGGGACTGAAGCTTTCTTT. The chain joins TRBV21-1 to TRBJ1-1; TRBD1, the table's D call, lacks a check against the DNA. TRBV21-1 is a pseudogene locus. This CDR3 contains 13 residues.

The rearrangement uses TRBV7-9 and TRBJ2-7; 12 positions agree with TRBD2. Germline assignment: CDR1 SEHNR and CDR2 FQNEAQ (reference sequence). V trimming: 5 bases; J trimming: 3 bases; junction bases outside the gene matches: 5. The CDR3 length is 15 residues. In DNA, the CDR3 is TGTGCCAGCAGCCCTTGGACTAGCGGGGACTACGAGCAGTACTTC. The encoded protein is CASSPWTSGDYEQYF.